This T cell receptor beta chain appears in the sequencing data of a study of T cells in Graves' hyperthyroidism and ophthalmopathy. Study-level results: Stable hyperthyroidism and ophthalmopathy were separated using 13 V-J signatures.

What was amplified from RNA transcripts were TCR beta CDR3 regions. The HTBI primer set was used in a first-round RT-PCR of the TCR CDR3. In TCRdb, the multiplex PCR reads were re-called with MiXCR into one record per CDR3 protein. The sample shows 400,000 to 550,000 distinct CDR3 sequences, around an eighth of them seen only once. As regards this clonotype: Antigen unknown.

If no ophthalmopathy progression occurred within 18 months, Graves' hyperthyroidism was stable. Lactation, pregnancy, other autoimmune disease or uncontrolled infection led to exclusion of patients. Diagnoses were established using clinical symptoms, serum thyroxine and TRAb, thyroid ultrasound and orbital computed tomography. Trimming cost V 0 bases and J 2 bases; bases outside gene matches: 3. CDR1 is SGDLS and CDR2 is YYNGEE in the germline V gene. CDR3 length: 15 residues. The chain is built from TRBV9 and TRBJ2-7, with 9 bases that match TRBD2. The source is a woman under 30 with Graves' hyperthyroidism. Material: blood. Here the CDR3 reads CASSVEAGGAYEQYF. The CDR3 region has the DNA TGTGCCAGCAGCGTAGAGGCGGGAGGGGCCTACGAGCAGTACTTC.